This TCR beta chain originates from a study of shared clonotypes between healthy human individuals (dated by TCRdb to between 2020 and 2021). Looking at the study overall: A couple of women and a few men aged 18 to 49 years were included in the cohort. For each donor, three plates each were used for CD4 naive and CD4 memory, two plates were used for CD8 naive, and one plate was used for CD8 memory. To estimate repertoire size and how much clonotypes are shared between individuals, the study performed deep sequencing of blood TCR repertoires from roughly five healthy adults. Different laboratories and diverse techniques were used to prepare libraries and sequence TCR repertoires, to increase sequencing depth and limit assay-specific biases. Per donor, leukapheresis produced somewhere between about 0.85 and 10 billion PBMCs. Study-level results and caveats: Pairwise subsampling led to the expectation that sequencing depth would affect the degree of clonotype sharing among donors. Higher generation probabilities were observed for clonotypes shared by all four sorted-subset donors than for non-shared clonotypes. About 5% of naive CD4, roughly 3.6% of naive CD8, approximately 2% of memory CD4, and 0.35% to 0.4% of memory CD8 clonotypes were shared across several donors. Incomplete sequencing was indicated by rarefaction of sorted-subset datasets, despite the large sequencing depth. Because the study included a small number of donors, the genetic and exposure-history diversity represented was limited. Sampling was restricted to blood, and TCR repertoires in tissue are likely to differ from TCR repertoires in blood. Larger estimated clonotype richness was generally found for naive subsets than for memory subsets.

Notes on this clone: Its target antigen remains unknown. No much larger clone exists at a distance of one base, and base qualities are not known.

The donors were healthy, HIV-negative adults with no recently reported acute infections or vaccinations. All donors were Caucasian adults living in Nashville, Tennessee, USA. CD8 memory samples were composed of magnetically selected CD45RO+ cells combined with CCR7-negative CD45RA+ effector memory (TemRA) cells. After blood collection by leukapheresis, PBMCs were isolated using Ficoll-Histopaque density gradient centrifugation and then cryopreserved in the vapor phase of liquid nitrogen. Purity and quantity of every magnetically sorted T cell population were checked by analytical flow cytometry. Genomic DNA was isolated from every sorted fraction and measured by UV absorbance on a Nanodrop 2000c. Using the deep immunoSEQ assay, multiplex PCR amplified TCR CDR3 regions from genomic DNA. Genomic DNA extracted from each cell subset was distributed evenly over all wells of several immunoSEQ 96-well plates, and each plate served as one replicate. For sorted subsets, each replicate PCR was loaded with 200 ng genomic DNA, equivalent to approximately 33,000 T cell genomes. Purified libraries were quantified with a Qubit 3.0 fluorometer, sized on a Bioanalyzer 2100, and re-quantified with the KAPA Library Quantification kit. A separate single-read 150-cycle Illumina NextSeq 550 flow cell was used to sequence each immunoSEQ 96-well plate. In the paper's pipeline: Because the immunoSEQ output included only junctional sequences and no quality scores, the filtering could not be the same as the filtering used for full-length reads. To assign V/J genes and CDR3, sequences were annotated using PyIR, a Python wrapper for IgBLAST v1.9, with IMGT germline references. Reads were filtered out if the reads had weak V/J assignments (E-value above 1e-6), no CDR3, stop codons, out-of-frame junctions, or ambiguous translated residues. V3J clonotypes were defined as sequences sharing an identical inferred V gene, J gene, and CDR3 amino acid sequence. To compute the percentage overlap between repertoires, the number of shared unique clonotypes was divided by the size of the smaller repertoire. Richness of each repertoire was evaluated using RTK rarefaction, the Chao1 estimator, and Recon v2.1 estimates of unobserved clonotypes. For all TCRbeta clonotypes obtained by the gDNA method from a few donors, generation probabilities were computed with OLGA. This is the immuneACCESS table as TCRdb keeps it, with only in-frame sequences that have V and J called. A part of the clones is gone; compared with another copy, unresolved V genes explain less than half, and the rest is unexplained. V, J and clone size are those of that table, while D and trimming were read from the DNA. This sample lists some 690,000 clones; 90% were detected once. The top ten clones comprise about a third of the sample.

V is shortened by 2 bases, J by 4 bases, and the region joining them spans 15 bases. The germline V gene encodes CDR1 SGHVS and CDR2 FQNEAQ. The CDR3 has 16 amino acids, counting the end cysteine and phenylalanine. This entry keeps only the CDR3 DNA: 48 bases, framed from base 1. The sample comprised memory CD8+ T cells from PBMCs. This specimen's cell subset or site label, per the study, means: CD45RO+ cells pooled with CCR7-negative TemRA cells. This clonotype originated in a man aged 18 to 35 in good health. Some clones in this sample may be carry-over from other donors' samples. The receptor chain draws on TRBV7-8 and TRBJ2-1; no confident D gene assignment can be made. CDR3 protein: CASSLIALITYNEQFF. The nucleotide sequence is given as TGTGCCAGCAGCTTAATTGCCCTAATCACGTACAATGAGCAGTTCTTC.